Below, 13 T cell receptor beta chains from the same sample are listed, as sequenced in a study of PD-1 blockade in mismatch repair-deficient tumors. TCRdb's table, derived via immunoSEQ multiplex PCR, lists solely in-frame clones and lacks some. The repertoire holds 75,000 to 80,000 clones, 80% to 90% seen once, with roughly 5.5% in the top ten. Specimen: peripheral blood, collected 44 weeks after starting pembrolizumab. Every receptor here comes from an adult with mismatch repair-deficient cancer.

This chain links TRBV11-2 with TRBJ2-7; TRBD2 matches 8 bases. CDR3 length: 14 amino acids. Trimming cost V 2 bases and J 6 bases; bases outside gene matches: 6. Germline V lookup: CDR1 SGHAT, CDR2 FQNNGV. The CDR3 DNA reads as TGTGCCAGCAGCTTAAGCGGGAGTTACGCCGAGCAGTACTTC. Translated: CASSLSGSYAEQYF.

The rearrangement joins TRBV18 to TRBJ2-1, with D tentatively TRBD2 (5 bases). Trimming removed 0 bases at V and 1 base at J, with 7 bases between. The CDR3 sequence is 15 residues long. CDR1 and CDR2 from the germline V gene are KGHSH and LQKENI. CDR3 sequence reads: CASSPPSGSYNEQFF. The CDR3 nucleotides are TGTGCCAGCTCACCACCGTCGGGGTCCTACAATGAGCAGTTCTTC.

The chain is built from TRBV14 and TRBJ1-2; TRBD1 might be the D (5 bases). The germline V gene encodes CDR1 SGHDN and CDR2 FVKESK. With 0 bases removed from V and 8 bases from J, the gap between germline ends came to 10 bases. The CDR3 is made up of 13 amino acids. The CDR3 reads CASSQDAGRGYTF. The CDR3 DNA reads as TGTGCCAGCAGCCAAGATGCAGGGCGAGGCTACACCTTC.

The V gene is TRBV30, the J gene TRBJ2-1, with TRBD2 as a possible D gene (5 bases). The CDR3 contains 13 residues. Germline loops: CDR1 GTSNPN, CDR2 SVGIG (reference sequence). V dropped 1 base and J dropped 9 bases, with 13 bases sitting between them. CDR3: CAWSERARSEQFF. CDR3 in DNA: TGTGCCTGGAGTGAGAGGGCCCGGAGTGAGCAGTTCTTC.

This rearrangement joins TRBV2 to TRBJ1-5, with D unresolved. Looked up from germline, CDR1 is SNHLY and CDR2 is FYNNEI. CDR3 length equals 15 residues. V was trimmed by 0 bases and J by 6 bases, leaving 12 bases between them. The CDR3 loop reads CASSEARVSIQPQHF. The DNA of the CDR3 is TGTGCCAGCAGTGAAGCGCGGGTTTCGATTCAGCCCCAGCATTTT.

This chain links TRBV30 with TRBJ2-5, with D maybe TRBD2 (5 bases). Germline V gene lookup returns CDR1 GTSNPN and CDR2 SVGIG (reference sequence). V was cut by 1 base and J by 4 bases, with 10 bases left in between. CDR3 length: 13 residues. The CDR3 is CAWSDGVPETQYF. The CDR3, as DNA: TGTGCCTGGAGTGACGGGGTGCCAGAGACCCAGTACTTC. The complete variable domain, with remaining parts taken from reference TRBV30 and TRBJ2-5, reads SQTIHQWPATLVQPVGSPLSLECTVEGTSNPNLYWYRQAAGRGLQLLFYSVGIGQISSEVPQNLSASRPQDRQFILSSKKLLLSDSGFYLCAWSDGVPETQYFGPGTRLLVL.

The chain is built from TRBV4-2 and TRBJ2-2; D gene unclear. The ends were cut back, 5 bases at V and 4 bases at J, with 5 bases in the middle. The CDR3 is made up of 12 amino acids. CDR1 LGHNA and CDR2 YNFKEQ come from the germline V gene. DNA of the CDR3: TGTGCCAGCAGCAAGATCACCGGGGAGCTGTTTTTT. Translation: CASSKITGELFF.

This clone showed up just a few times. The V and J genes are TRBV7-9 and TRBJ1-2; D gene unclear. Germline-derived CDR1 and CDR2 are SEHNR and FQNEAQ (reference sequence). The CDR3 sequence is 12 residues long. V was pared by 11 bases and J by 8 bases, with 18 bases between. DNA for the CDR3: TGTGCCGGCAACAACGTTAACCAGGGCTACACCTTC. Its translation is CAGNNVNQGYTF. Complete variable domain (other parts from reference TRBV7-9 and TRBJ1-2): DTGVSQNPRHKITKRGQNVTFRCDPISEHNRLYWYRQTLGQGPEFLTYFQNEAQLEKSRLLSDRFSAERPKGSFSTLEIQRTEQGDSAMYLCAGNNVNQGYTFGSGTRLTVV.

This chain joins TRBV5-6 and TRBJ1-1, with TRBD1 as a possible D gene (5 bases). Deletions cut 3 bases from V and 3 bases from J, with 12 bases between. CDR3 size: 14 residues. Per the germline V gene, CDR1 is SGHDT and CDR2 is YYEEEE. CDR3 nucleotide sequence: TGTGCCAGCAGCTCTTCTCGGACATACACTGAAGCTTTCTTT. This translates into CASSSSRTYTEAFF.

This clone was recorded only once. The CDR3 loop reads CASSISRGSYEQYF. The CDR3 DNA reads as TGTGCCAGTAGTATTTCCAGGGGGTCCTACGAGCAGTACTTC. The rearrangement links TRBV19 to TRBJ2-7; TRBD1 agrees at 7 bases. Germline loops: CDR1 LNHDA, CDR2 SQIVND (reference sequence). J was trimmed by 1 base and V by 3 bases; bases with no gene match: 3. The CDR3 is 14 amino acids.

V is TRBV7-8 and J is TRBJ2-1; TRBD2 matches at 10 bases. The CDR3 extends over 17 amino acids. The germline V gene has CDR1 SGHVS and CDR2 FQNEAQ. V lost 2 bases to trimming and J lost 0 bases; unmatched junction nucleotides: 4. The CDR3 DNA reads as TGTGCCAGCAGCTTACTCAGGACTAGCGGCTCCTACAATGAGCAGTTCTTC. Protein product: CASSLLRTSGSYNEQFF.

This clone has just a few counts. The CDR3 spells CASSGRGPHNEQFF. CDR3 DNA: TGCGCCAGCAGCGGCAGGGGCCCCCACAATGAGCAGTTCTTC. The chain recombines TRBV10-2 with TRBJ2-1; D may be TRBD1 (6 bases). This CDR3 contains 14 residues. In germline, CDR1 is WSHSY, CDR2 SAAADI. The V end lost 6 bases, the J end lost 5 bases, and 14 bases lay between the germline ends.

This chain links TRBV14 with TRBJ1-4, with D unclear. Trimming left V 0 bases short and J 7 bases short, with 9 bases between. Looked up from germline, CDR1 is SGHDN and CDR2 is FVKESK. This CDR3 has 14 residues. The CDR3 sequence is CASSQDYGAEKLFF. The DNA for the CDR3 is TGTGCCAGCAGCCAAGATTACGGTGCTGAAAAACTGTTTTTT.